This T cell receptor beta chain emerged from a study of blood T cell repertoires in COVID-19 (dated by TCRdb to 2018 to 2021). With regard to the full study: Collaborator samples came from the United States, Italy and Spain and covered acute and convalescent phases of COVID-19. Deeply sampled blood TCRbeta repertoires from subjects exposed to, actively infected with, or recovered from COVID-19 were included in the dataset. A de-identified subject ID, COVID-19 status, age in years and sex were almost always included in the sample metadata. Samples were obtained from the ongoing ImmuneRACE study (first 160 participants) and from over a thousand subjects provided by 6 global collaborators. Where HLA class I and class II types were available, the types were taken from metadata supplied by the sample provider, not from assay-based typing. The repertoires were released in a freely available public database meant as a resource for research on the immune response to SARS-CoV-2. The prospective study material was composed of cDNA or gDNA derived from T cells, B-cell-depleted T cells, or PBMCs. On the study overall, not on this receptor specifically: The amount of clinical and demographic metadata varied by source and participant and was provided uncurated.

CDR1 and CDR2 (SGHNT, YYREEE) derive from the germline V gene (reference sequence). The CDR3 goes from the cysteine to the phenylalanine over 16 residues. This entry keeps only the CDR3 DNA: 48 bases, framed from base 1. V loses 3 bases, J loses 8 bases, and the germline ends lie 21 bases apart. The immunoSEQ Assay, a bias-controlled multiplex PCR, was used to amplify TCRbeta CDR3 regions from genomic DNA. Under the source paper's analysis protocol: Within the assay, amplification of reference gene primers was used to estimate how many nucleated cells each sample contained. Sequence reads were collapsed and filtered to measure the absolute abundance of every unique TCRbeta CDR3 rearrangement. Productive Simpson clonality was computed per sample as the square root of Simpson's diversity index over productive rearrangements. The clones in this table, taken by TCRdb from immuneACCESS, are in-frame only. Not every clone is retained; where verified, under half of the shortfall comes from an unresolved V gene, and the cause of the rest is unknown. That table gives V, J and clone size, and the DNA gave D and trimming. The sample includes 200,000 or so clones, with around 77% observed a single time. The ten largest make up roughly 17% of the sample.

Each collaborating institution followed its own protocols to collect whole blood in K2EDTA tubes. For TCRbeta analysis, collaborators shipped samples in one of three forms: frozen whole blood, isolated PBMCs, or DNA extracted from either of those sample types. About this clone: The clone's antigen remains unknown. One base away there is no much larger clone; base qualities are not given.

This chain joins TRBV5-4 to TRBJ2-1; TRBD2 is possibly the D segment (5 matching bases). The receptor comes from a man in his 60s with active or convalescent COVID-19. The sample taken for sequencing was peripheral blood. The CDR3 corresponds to CASSSRAGRLGDEQFF. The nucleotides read TGTGCCAGCAGCTCTAGGGCCGGGCGACTGGGAGATGAGCAGTTCTTC.